A single sample is the source of the 3 T cell receptor beta chains below, sequenced in a study of long-term antiretroviral therapy in people with HIV. Run at survey level, the immunoSEQ assay was version v3.0. Sequenced by immunoSEQ multiplex PCR; TCRdb stores in-frame clones only, minus some. There are about 25,000 clones in the sample; more than 70% occur only once, and 4% to 5.5% lies in the top ten. The sequencing here drew on unsorted PBMCs, taken 3 years after starting antiretroviral therapy. All receptors come from a man aged 18 to 35 with HIV.

CDR3 sequence (DNA): TGTGCCACCAGCAGAGCTGGGACGGCTGGAAACACCATATATTTT. Its protein is CATSRAGTAGNTIYF. The chain has TRBV15 and TRBJ1-3, with a weak D call TRBD1 (5 bases). From germline, CDR1 is LNHNV and CDR2 YYDKDF (reference sequence). This CDR3 has 15 residues. V was pared by 1 base and J by 2 bases, with 9 bases between.

The chain carries TRBV19 and TRBJ1-1, with no clear D. This CDR3 is built from 12 residues. V was shortened by 4 bases and J by 5 bases, with 8 bases between the two germline ends. The germline CDR1 and CDR2 sequences are LNHDA and SQIVND (reference sequence). CDR3 DNA sequence: TGTGCCAGTAGTACCCCGAGTACTGAAGCTTTCTTT. Residues: CASSTPSTEAFF.

The chain has TRBV5-5 and TRBJ2-7; 12 bases are shared with TRBD1. The germline V gene encodes CDR1 SGHKS and CDR2 YYEKEE (reference sequence). V gave up 7 bases and J gave up 0 bases; unmatched junction bases: 5. CDR3 length: 15 residues. The CDR3 DNA sequence: TGTGCCAGCTGGGACAGGGGGCATAGCTCCTACGAGCAGTACTTC. The encoded protein is CASWDRGHSSYEQYF.